Reported below is one TCR beta chain. Clones were sequenced by immunoSEQ multiplex PCR, and TCRdb holds only the in-frame ones, with some missing. The repertoire holds 140,000 or so clones, with more than 80% as singletons. This record belongs to a study of blood T cell repertoires in COVID-19. Across the study: The cDNA or gDNA used as material had been derived from T cells, B-cell-depleted T cells, or PBMCs.

Germline CDR1 reads SGDLS; CDR2 reads YYNGEE. V lost 1 base and J lost 9, with 17 bases in between. CDR3 length: 15 residues. The receptor comes from a woman aged 55-69 years with active COVID-19. Material: peripheral blood. The genes are TRBV9 and TRBJ2-1, with TRBD1 as a possible D gene (6 bases). CDR3 DNA: TGTGCCAGCAGCGTAACCCTACACCTGGGGGCTGAGCAGTTCTTC. Translating it yields CASSVTLHLGAEQFF.